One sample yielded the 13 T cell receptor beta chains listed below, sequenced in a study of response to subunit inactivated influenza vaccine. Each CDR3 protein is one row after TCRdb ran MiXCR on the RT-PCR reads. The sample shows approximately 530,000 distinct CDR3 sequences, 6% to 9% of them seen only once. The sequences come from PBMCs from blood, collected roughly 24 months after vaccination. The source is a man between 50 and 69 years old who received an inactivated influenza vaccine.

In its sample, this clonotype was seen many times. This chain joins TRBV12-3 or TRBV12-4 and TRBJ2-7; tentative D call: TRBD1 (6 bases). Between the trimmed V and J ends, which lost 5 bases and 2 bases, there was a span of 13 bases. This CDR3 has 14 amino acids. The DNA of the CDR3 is TGTGCCAGCAGTCCCCGGGACATTACCTACGAGCAGTACTTC. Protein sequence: CASSPRDITYEQYF.

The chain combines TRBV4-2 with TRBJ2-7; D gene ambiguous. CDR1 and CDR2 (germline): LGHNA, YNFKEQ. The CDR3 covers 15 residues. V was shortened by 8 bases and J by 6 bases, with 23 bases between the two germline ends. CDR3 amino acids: CASPLGPVENAEQYF. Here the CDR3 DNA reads TGTGCCAGCCCCCTAGGGCCCGTCGAGAACGCCGAGCAGTACTTC.

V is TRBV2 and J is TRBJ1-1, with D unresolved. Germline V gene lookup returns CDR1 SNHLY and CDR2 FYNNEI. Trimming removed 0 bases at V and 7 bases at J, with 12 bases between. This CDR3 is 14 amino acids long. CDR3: CASSEARENGEAFF. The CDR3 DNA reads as TGTGCCAGCAGTGAAGCGAGGGAGAATGGTGAAGCTTTCTTT.

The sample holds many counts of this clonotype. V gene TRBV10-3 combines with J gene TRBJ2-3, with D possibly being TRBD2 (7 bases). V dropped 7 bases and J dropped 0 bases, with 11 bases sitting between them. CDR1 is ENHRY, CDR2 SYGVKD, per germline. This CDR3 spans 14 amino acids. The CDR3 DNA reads TGTGCCATCAACTCGGGGGGCAGCACAGATACGCAGTATTTT. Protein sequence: CAINSGGSTDTQYF.

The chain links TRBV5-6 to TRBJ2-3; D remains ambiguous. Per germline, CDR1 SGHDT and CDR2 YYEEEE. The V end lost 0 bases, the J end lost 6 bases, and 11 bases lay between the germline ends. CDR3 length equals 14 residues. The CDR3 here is CASSLVVFLDTQYF. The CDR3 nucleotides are TGTGCCAGCAGCTTGGTGGTTTTTTTGGATACGCAGTATTTT.

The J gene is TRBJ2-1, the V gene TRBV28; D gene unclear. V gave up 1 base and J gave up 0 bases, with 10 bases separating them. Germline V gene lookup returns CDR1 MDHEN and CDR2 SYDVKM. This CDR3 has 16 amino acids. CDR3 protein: CASSLFSPLSYNEQFF. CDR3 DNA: TGTGCCAGCAGTTTATTTTCTCCTCTCTCCTACAATGAGCAGTTCTTC.

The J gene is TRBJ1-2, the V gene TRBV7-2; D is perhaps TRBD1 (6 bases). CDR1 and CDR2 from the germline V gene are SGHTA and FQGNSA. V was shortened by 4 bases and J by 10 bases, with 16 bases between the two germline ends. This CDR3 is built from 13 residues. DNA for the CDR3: TGTGCCAGCAGCTCGCTACAGGGACCTGACTACACCTTC. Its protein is CASSSLQGPDYTF.

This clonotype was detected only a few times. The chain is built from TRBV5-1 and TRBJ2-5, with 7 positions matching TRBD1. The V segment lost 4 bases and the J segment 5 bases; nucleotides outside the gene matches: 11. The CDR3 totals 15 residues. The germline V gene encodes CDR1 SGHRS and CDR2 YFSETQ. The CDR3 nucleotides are TGCGCCAGCAGCGCGAGGGGGACAGTGGGGGAGACCCAGTACTTC. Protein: CASSARGTVGETQYF.

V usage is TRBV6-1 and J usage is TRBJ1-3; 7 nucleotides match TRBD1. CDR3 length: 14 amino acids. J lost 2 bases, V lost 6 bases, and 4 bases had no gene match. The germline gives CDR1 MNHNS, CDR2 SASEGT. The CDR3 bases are TGTGCCAGCAGATCCGGGACAGCTGGAAACACCATATATTTT. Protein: CASRSGTAGNTIYF.

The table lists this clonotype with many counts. The CDR3 sequence is CASSPRAYGYTF. As DNA, the CDR3 is TGTGCCAGCAGTCCCAGGGCCTATGGCTACACCTTC. The chain recombines TRBV28 with TRBJ1-2, with D perhaps TRBD1 (5 bases). The germline V gene has CDR1 MDHEN and CDR2 SYDVKM. This CDR3 is built from 12 residues. The ends were cut back, 5 bases at V and 4 bases at J, with 8 bases in the middle.

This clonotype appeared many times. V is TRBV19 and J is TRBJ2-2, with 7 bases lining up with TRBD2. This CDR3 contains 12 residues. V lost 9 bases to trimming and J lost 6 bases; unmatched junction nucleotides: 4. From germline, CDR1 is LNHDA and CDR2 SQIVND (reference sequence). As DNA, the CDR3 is TGTGCCAGCGGTCTAGCGGCCGGGGAGCTGTTTTTT. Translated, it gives CASGLAAGELFF.

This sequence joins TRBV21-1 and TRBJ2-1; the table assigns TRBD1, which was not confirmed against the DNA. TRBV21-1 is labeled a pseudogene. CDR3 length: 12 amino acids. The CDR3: CASRAPRDEQFF. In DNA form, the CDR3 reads TGTGCCAGCAGAGCCCCAAGGGATGAGCAGTTCTTC.

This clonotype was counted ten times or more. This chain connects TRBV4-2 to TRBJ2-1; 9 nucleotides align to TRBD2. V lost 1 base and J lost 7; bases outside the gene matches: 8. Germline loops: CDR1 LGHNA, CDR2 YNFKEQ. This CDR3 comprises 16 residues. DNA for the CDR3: TGTGCCAGCAGCCAAGCTGTTAGCGGGGGTAAAAATGAGCAGTTCTTC. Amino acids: CASSQAVSGGKNEQFF.